The 20 T cell receptor beta chains given below trace back to one sample, sequenced in a study of T cell repertoires in cytomegalovirus infection. TCRdb reanalysed the reads using MiXCR and keeps one entry per CDR3 protein. The sample has about 830,000 distinct CDR3 sequences, around a third seen once. These TCRs' antigens remain unknown. The sequencing used cultured CD8+ T cells from PBMCs, collected from culture after CMV antigen stimulation. The source of these receptors is a human donor in good health (CMV status not recorded). Some clones in this sample may be carry-over from other donors' samples.

This clonotype was picked up a small number of times. This sequence joins TRBV20-1 and TRBJ1-1, with D uncertain. There are 15 residues in the CDR3. V lost 1 base to trimming and J lost 0 bases, with 12 bases between them. Germline CDR1 is DFQATT and CDR2 is SNEGSKA (reference sequence). In DNA, the CDR3 is TGCAGTGCTAGAGCAAGGGAGTACATGAACACTGAAGCTTTCTTT. This codes for CSARAREYMNTEAFF.

In the case of this clonotype: A junction end diverges from the germline sequence, so it may reflect a read error. The chain links TRBV27 to TRBJ2-2; D perhaps matches TRBD2 (6 bases). There are 18 residues in the CDR3. Germline V CDR1 and CDR2: MNHEY, SMNVEV (reference sequence). CDR3 DNA: TGTGCCAGCAGTTTAGACCCCCCGGGGGTCCTCAACACCGGGGTGCTGTTTTTT. Its protein product is CASSLDPPGVLNTGVLFF.

The chain's CDR3 is CASSHGLAGSYEQYF. DNA of the CDR3: TGTGCCAGCAGTCACGGACTAGCGGGCTCCTACGAGCAGTACTTC. This chain uses TRBV4-2 with TRBJ2-7; 11 bases match TRBD2. Germline CDR1 reads LGHNA; CDR2 reads YNFKEQ. This CDR3 has 15 residues. With V trimmed by 6 bases and J by 0 bases, 4 bases remained unmatched.

This clonotype was detected a few times. The chain combines TRBV7-3 with TRBJ1-6, with D maybe TRBD1 (5 bases). Per germline, CDR1 SGHTA and CDR2 FQGTGA. CDR3 length: 18 residues. V was trimmed by 2 bases and J by 7 bases, leaving 21 bases between them. The CDR3 protein is CASSLYPTRDLGNSPLHF. The CDR3 DNA reads TGTGCCAGCAGCTTATATCCTACCCGGGACTTAGGAAATTCACCCCTCCACTTT.

The V gene is TRBV27, the J gene TRBJ2-3, with 8 bases fitting TRBD2. CDR1 is MNHEY, CDR2 SMNVEV, per germline (reference sequence). The J segment lost 4 bases and the V segment lost 5 bases, leaving 14 bases of the junction unmatched. The CDR3 has 17 residues. CDR3 sequence: CASSPPHGTRNPDTQYF. The DNA for the CDR3 is TGTGCCAGCAGTCCGCCGCACGGGACTAGGAATCCAGATACGCAGTATTTT.

This clonotype was detected many times. The chain is built from TRBV6-1 and TRBJ1-5, with D unclear. The CDR3 has 15 amino acids. The V and J ends lost 3 bases and 0 bases respectively, with 9 bases between them. Germline CDR1 MNHNS, CDR2 SASEGT. The CDR3 sequence: CASSDRQYSNQPQHF. CDR3 DNA sequence: TGTGCCAGCAGTGATAGGCAGTATAGCAATCAGCCCCAGCATTTT.

The sample holds many counts of this clonotype. The rearrangement links TRBV7-2 to TRBJ2-3; TRBD2 aligns across 8 bases. CDR1 and CDR2 from the germline V gene are SGHTA and FQGNSA. The CDR3 covers 16 residues. The trim removed 5 bases at V and 1 base at J, leaving 8 bases unmatched. DNA for the CDR3: TGTGCCAGCAGCCCTTACAGCGGGGGCGGCACAGATACGCAGTATTTT. Protein: CASSPYSGGGTDTQYF. Full variable domain (missing parts from reference TRBV7-2 and TRBJ2-3): GAGVSQSPSNKVTEKGKDVELRCDPISGHTALYWYRQSLGQGLEFLIYFQGNSAPDKSGLPSDRFSAERTGGSVSTLTIQRTQQEDSAVYLCASSPYSGGGTDTQYFGPGTRLTVL.

This clonotype showed up just a few times. The V and J genes are TRBV6-1 and TRBJ2-1; TRBD1 matches at 8 bases. The length of the CDR3 is 15 residues. Germline trimming cut 1 base from V and 4 bases from J; bases unmatched to any gene: 3. The germline V gene has CDR1 MNHNS and CDR2 SASEGT. The CDR3: CASSEGDRQYNEQFF. As DNA, the CDR3 is TGTGCCAGCAGTGAAGGGGACAGGCAATACAATGAGCAGTTCTTC.

This clonotype was counted only a few times. This rearrangement joins TRBV24-1 to TRBJ2-7; tentative D call: TRBD1 (6 bases). Trimming removed 6 bases at V and 0 bases at J, with 17 bases between. Germline V lookup: CDR1 KGHDR, CDR2 SFDVKD. The CDR3 is made up of 16 amino acids. The CDR3 reads CATSLTGHESSYEQYV. The CDR3 DNA is TGTGCCACCAGTTTGACAGGACACGAGAGCTCCTACGAGCAGTACGTC.

With regard to this clonotype: A much larger clone differs from this one at a single base, so this may be a read error. The V gene is TRBV7-8, the J gene TRBJ2-3; 8 nucleotides agree with TRBD2. Germline CDR1 is SGHVS and CDR2 is FQNEAQ. This CDR3 has 15 residues. Unmatched junction bases numbered 11, after V lost 6 bases and J lost 6 bases. The CDR3 region has the DNA TGTGCCAGCAGTCCTGGCGGGGGGAATTCGGATACGCAGTATTTT. Translating it yields CASSPGGGNSDTQYF.

The chain employs TRBV5-4 and TRBJ2-1, with 11 positions matching TRBD1. V was clipped by 4 bases and J by 9 bases; unmatched bases: 6. The CDR3 spans 14 residues. Per the germline V gene, CDR1 is SGHNT and CDR2 is YYREEE (reference sequence). The CDR3: CASSHGTGGPEQFF. CDR3 in DNA: TGTGCCAGCAGCCACGGGACAGGGGGTCCTGAGCAGTTCTTC.

The chain links TRBV7-9 to TRBJ2-7; TRBD2 is a possible D gene (5 bases). CDR1 and CDR2 from the germline V gene are SEHNR and FQNEAQ (reference sequence). This CDR3 has 13 amino acids. V shed 5 bases and J shed 7 bases, with 15 bases lying between them. CDR3 region: CASSPYSGWEQYF. Written as DNA, the CDR3 is TGTGCCAGCAGCCCCTACAGCGGCTGGGAGCAGTACTTC.

The chain links TRBV7-9 to TRBJ2-2; no clear D. Trimming removed 5 bases from V and 4 bases from J, with 17 bases in between. The CDR3 totals 16 residues. CDR1 is SEHNR, CDR2 FQNEAQ, per germline (reference sequence). This CDR3 is CASSPPSWRRTGELFF. The CDR3 DNA sequence: TGTGCCAGCAGCCCACCATCCTGGCGGCGCACCGGGGAGCTGTTTTTT.

This clonotype was observed at least ten times. This chain connects TRBV4-2 to TRBJ1-3, with 7 bases lining up with TRBD1. CDR1 LGHNA and CDR2 YNFKEQ come from the germline V gene. V trimming: 1 base; J trimming: 1 base; junction bases outside the gene matches: 4. This CDR3 has 16 residues. CDR3 protein: CASSQGTGASGNTIYF. Here the CDR3 DNA reads TGTGCCAGCAGCCAAGGTACAGGGGCATCTGGAAACACCATATATTTT.

The chain couples TRBV5-6 to TRBJ2-5, with TRBD1 as a possible D gene (6 bases). The V gene's germline CDR1 is SGHDT and CDR2 YYEEEE. V lost 5 bases and J lost 4, with 12 bases in between. CDR3 length: 13 residues. This CDR3 is CASRNRVGETQYF. In DNA form, the CDR3 reads TGTGCCAGCAGAAACAGGGTCGGAGAGACCCAGTACTTC.

The J gene is TRBJ1-2, the V gene TRBV19; 7 bases align to TRBD1. The V gene end was trimmed by 3 bases and the J gene end by 7 bases; junction bases not matched to a gene: 14. CDR1 and CDR2 from the germline V gene are LNHDA and SQIVND (reference sequence). This CDR3 spans 16 amino acids. The chain's CDR3 is CASSMVQGRGPSGYTF. CDR3 bases: TGTGCCAGTAGTATGGTACAGGGAAGGGGGCCGAGTGGCTACACCTTC.

The CDR3 sequence is CASSYLGEQYF. The CDR3 DNA follows: TGTGCCAGCAGCTACCTCGGGGAGCAGTACTTC. V gene TRBV7-2 combines with J gene TRBJ2-7; the D is unclear. V was trimmed by 4 bases and J by 7 bases, leaving 8 bases between them. Germline CDR1 SGHTA, CDR2 FQGNSA. The CDR3 extends over 11 amino acids. Combining the CDR3 with reference TRBV7-2 and TRBJ2-7 gives the whole variable domain GAGVSQSPSNKVTEKGKDVELRCDPISGHTALYWYRQSLGQGLEFLIYFQGNSAPDKSGLPSDRFSAERTGGSVSTLTIQRTQQEDSAVYLCASSYLGEQYFGPGTRLTVT.

The chain links TRBV6-2 or TRBV6-3 to TRBJ1-1; D unresolved. The CDR3 spans 14 residues. Trimming cost V 2 bases and J 1 base, with 8 bases left between them. CDR1 and CDR2 from the germline V gene are MNHEY and SVGEGT. The CDR3 coding sequence is TGTGCCAGCAGTTACCCATACAAGAACACTGAAGCTTTCTTT. This translates into CASSYPYKNTEAFF.

The DNA of the CDR3 is TGTGCCAGCAGTTTATCCCCGACAGGGAACACCGGGGAGCTGTTTTTT. This sequence encodes CASSLSPTGNTGELFF. This sequence joins TRBV27 and TRBJ2-2, with D possibly TRBD1 on 6 matching bases. Germline assignment: CDR1 MNHEY and CDR2 SMNVEV (reference sequence). The CDR3 totals 16 residues. V was cut by 0 bases and J by 1 base, with 9 bases left in between.

This clonotype was counted at least ten times. The chain is built from TRBV12-3 or TRBV12-4 and TRBJ1-1; D gene ambiguous. CDR3 length: 15 amino acids. Between the trimmed V and J ends, which lost 1 base and 2 bases, there was a span of 11 bases. The DNA for the CDR3 is TGTGCCAGCAGTTTAGGGTACAGAGCAAACACTGAAGCTTTCTTT. It encodes CASSLGYRANTEAFF.